These 15 T cell receptor beta chains were all obtained from the same sample, sequenced in a study of blood T cell repertoires in COVID-19. Clones were sequenced by immunoSEQ multiplex PCR, and TCRdb holds only the in-frame ones, with some missing. The table lists some 250,000 clones, approximately 83% of them singletons. Sample: PBMCs or T cells enriched from blood (not recorded which). The receptors were gathered from a woman aged 50 to 60 who had recovered from COVID-19.

V and J are TRBV5-1 and TRBJ1-4; TRBD1 aligns across 7 bases. V lost 0 bases and J lost 2; bases outside the gene matches: 1. This CDR3 spans 15 amino acids. Germline assignment: CDR1 SGHRS and CDR2 YFSETQ. Written as DNA, the CDR3 is TGCGCCAGCAGCTTGGCCAGGGGGACTAATGAAAAACTGTTTTTT. Its protein is CASSLARGTNEKLFF. The full variable domain, in which reference TRBV5-1 and TRBJ1-4 provide the parts outside the CDR3, is KAGVTQTPRYLIKTRGQQVTLSCSPISGHRSVSWYQQTPGQGLQFLFEYFSETQRNKGNFPGRFSGRQFSNSRSEMNVSTLELGDSALYLCASSLARGTNEKLFFGSGTQLSVL.

This chain connects TRBV10-3 to TRBJ2-3; 11 bases agree with TRBD2. The CDR3 is made up of 14 amino acids. Looked up from germline, CDR1 is ENHRY and CDR2 is SYGVKD. Trimming cost V 6 bases and J 4 bases; bases outside gene matches: 3. In DNA, the CDR3 is TGTGCCATCAGACTAGCGGGAGAACCAGATACGCAGTATTTT. Residues: CAIRLAGEPDTQYF.

This chain links TRBV28 with TRBJ2-1; TRBD2 matches at 7 bases. Germline loops: CDR1 MDHEN, CDR2 SYDVKM. The CDR3 has 18 amino acids. With 5 bases clipped from V and 1 base from J, the junction kept 14 bases outside the gene matches. CDR3 sequence: CASSPGLVVMESYNEQFF. As DNA, the CDR3 is TGTGCCAGCAGTCCCGGACTAGTAGTGATGGAGTCCTACAATGAGCAGTTCTTC.

This chain uses TRBV16 with TRBJ2-5; 11 bases line up with TRBD1. CDR3 length: 20 amino acids. Germline CDR1 is KGHSY and CDR2 is FQNENV. The ends lost 4 bases at V and 1 base at J; junction bases unmatched: 17. The CDR3 DNA follows: TGTGCCAGCAGCCCCGTGGTTGGTCGTGGGGACAGGGGGAGCCAAGAGACCCAGTACTTC. Translated: CASSPVVGRGDRGSQETQYF. The full variable domain, rest sourced from reference TRBV16 and TRBJ2-5, is GEEVAQTPKHLVRGEGQKAKLYCAPIKGHSYVFWYQQVLKNEFKFLISFQNENVFDETGMPKERFSAKCLPNSPCSLEIQATKLEDSAVYFCASSPVVGRGDRGSQETQYFGPGTRLLVL.

This clone came up a few times. Other DNA sequences from this sample encode an identical CDR3 as well. The V and J genes are TRBV28 and TRBJ2-7, with D tentatively TRBD1 (5 bases). V was cut by 2 bases and J by 4 bases, with 6 bases left in between. CDR3 length: 12 residues. Germline lookup yields CDR1 MDHEN and CDR2 SYDVKM. CDR3 in DNA: TGTGCCAGCAGTTTAAGGGGTTACGAGCAGTACTTC. It encodes CASSLRGYEQYF.

The rearrangement joins TRBV5-1 to TRBJ1-5; 11 nucleotides line up with TRBD1. The germline V gene has CDR1 SGHRS and CDR2 YFSETQ. J gave up 3 bases and V 4 bases, and 6 bases lay outside the gene matches. The CDR3 length is 16 residues. The CDR3 spells CASSIGTGGDNQPQHF. In nucleotides, the CDR3 is TGCGCCAGCAGCATTGGGACAGGGGGGGACAATCAGCCCCAGCATTTT. The full variable domain, its missing parts supplied by reference TRBV5-1 and TRBJ1-5, is KAGVTQTPRYLIKTRGQQVTLSCSPISGHRSVSWYQQTPGQGLQFLFEYFSETQRNKGNFPGRFSGRQFSNSRSEMNVSTLELGDSALYLCASSIGTGGDNQPQHFGDGTRLSIL.

This chain links TRBV28 with TRBJ1-5, with TRBD1 as a possible D gene (6 bases). Between the trimmed V and J ends, which lost 5 bases and 3 bases, there was a span of 17 bases. Germline V gene sequence: CDR1 MDHEN, CDR2 SYDVKM. The CDR3 length is 16 residues. In DNA form, the CDR3 reads TGTGCCAGCAGTCCCACGCAGGGGTCCGCCAATCAGCCCCAGCATTTT. Translation: CASSPTQGSANQPQHF.

The gene calls are TRBV7-9 and TRBJ2-7; D is unresolved. From germline, CDR1 is SEHNR and CDR2 FQNEAQ (reference sequence). This CDR3 is 13 amino acids long. V was trimmed by 3 bases and J by 2 bases, leaving 8 bases between them. The CDR3 reads CASSFRSTYEQYF. CDR3 nucleotides: TGTGCCAGCAGCTTTCGGTCCACCTACGAGCAGTACTTC.

This chain links TRBV12-3 or TRBV12-4 with TRBJ2-6, with unresolved D. This CDR3 has 13 residues. Trimming removed 7 bases from V and 1 base from J, with 5 bases in between. This CDR3 is CASTPSGANVLTF. CDR3 nucleotides: TGTGCCAGCACCCCGTCTGGGGCCAACGTCCTGACTTTC.

The chain links TRBV28 to TRBJ1-5; D not certain. Deletions cut 5 bases from V and 10 bases from J, with 12 bases between. Germline-derived CDR1 and CDR2 are MDHEN and SYDVKM. The CDR3 runs to 12 residues. The CDR3 loop reads CASSTTLHPQHF. The CDR3 DNA follows: TGTGCCAGCAGTACTACTCTCCATCCCCAGCATTTT. Filled out from reference TRBV28 and TRBJ1-5, the complete variable domain reads DVKVTQSSRYLVKRTGEKVFLECVQDMDHENMFWYRQDPGLGLRLIYFSYDVKMKEKGDIPEGYSVSREKKERFSLILESASTNQTSMYLCASSTTLHPQHFGDGTRLSIL.

The chain is built from TRBV19 and TRBJ2-1; 9 bases align to TRBD1. Germline V gene lookup returns CDR1 LNHDA and CDR2 SQIVND (reference sequence). The V segment lost 4 bases and the J segment 5 bases; nucleotides outside the gene matches: 9. CDR3 length: 16 residues. CDR3 region: CASSTGGQGWDNEQFF. The CDR3 DNA follows: TGTGCCAGTAGTACCGGAGGACAGGGGTGGGACAATGAGCAGTTCTTC.

The CDR3 protein is CASSRTSLAYETQYF. In DNA, the CDR3 is TGTGCCAGTAGTCGGACTAGTCTTGCGTACGAGACCCAGTACTTC. The chain links TRBV19 to TRBJ2-5, with 7 bases identical to TRBD2. V lost 5 bases, J lost 5 bases, and 11 bases stayed unmatched. CDR3 length equals 15 residues. Germline-derived CDR1 and CDR2 are LNHDA and SQIVND (reference sequence).

This clone was counted once. The chain combines TRBV28 with TRBJ2-1, with TRBD2 matching over 8 bases. Per the germline V gene, CDR1 is MDHEN and CDR2 is SYDVKM. The trim removed 6 bases at V and 1 base at J, leaving 8 bases unmatched. The CDR3 length is 16 residues. As DNA, the CDR3 is TGTGCCAGCAGACCCGCCGGACTAGCTTCCTACAATGAGCAGTTCTTC. Protein: CASRPAGLASYNEQFF.

This chain joins TRBV5-1 and TRBJ2-1, with 9 nucleotides matching TRBD2. The CDR3 runs 15 residues. Germline V CDR1 and CDR2: SGHRS, YFSETQ. The ends lost 6 bases at V and 7 bases at J; junction bases unmatched: 11. In DNA form, the CDR3 reads TGCGCCAGCAACGTAGCGGGAGAGCCTTGGAATGAGCAGTTCTTC. It codes for CASNVAGEPWNEQFF. The whole variable domain, remainder taken from reference TRBV5-1 and TRBJ2-1, is KAGVTQTPRYLIKTRGQQVTLSCSPISGHRSVSWYQQTPGQGLQFLFEYFSETQRNKGNFPGRFSGRQFSNSRSEMNVSTLELGDSALYLCASNVAGEPWNEQFFGPGTRLTVL.

The chain is built from TRBV3-1 (or the pseudogene TRBV3-2) and TRBJ2-7; D possibly corresponds to TRBD1 (6 bases). The germline gives CDR1 LGHDT, CDR2 YNNKEL (reference sequence). This CDR3 has 14 residues. Deletions cut 4 bases from V and 5 bases from J, with 15 bases between. The CDR3 is CASSPLPGGHEQYF. The CDR3 DNA reads TGTGCCAGCAGCCCGCTCCCTGGGGGCCACGAGCAGTACTTC.